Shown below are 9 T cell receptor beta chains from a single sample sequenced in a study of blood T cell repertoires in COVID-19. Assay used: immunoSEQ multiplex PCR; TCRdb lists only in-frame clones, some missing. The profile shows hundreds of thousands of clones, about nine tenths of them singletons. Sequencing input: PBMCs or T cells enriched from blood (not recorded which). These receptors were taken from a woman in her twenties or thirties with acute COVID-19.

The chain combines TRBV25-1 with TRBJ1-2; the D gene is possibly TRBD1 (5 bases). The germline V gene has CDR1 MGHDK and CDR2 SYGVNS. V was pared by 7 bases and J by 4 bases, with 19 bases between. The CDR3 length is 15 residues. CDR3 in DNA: TGTGCCAGCACCCCAACCGAGACAGCCCTCTATGGCTACACCTTC. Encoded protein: CASTPTETALYGYTF.

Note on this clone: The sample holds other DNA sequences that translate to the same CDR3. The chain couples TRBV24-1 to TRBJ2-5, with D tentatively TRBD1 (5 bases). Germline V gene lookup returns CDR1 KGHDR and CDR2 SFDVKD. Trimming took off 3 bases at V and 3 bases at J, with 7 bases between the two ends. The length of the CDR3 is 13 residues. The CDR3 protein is CATSDGAEETQYF. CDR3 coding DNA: TGTGCCACCAGTGATGGGGCGGAAGAGACCCAGTACTTC.

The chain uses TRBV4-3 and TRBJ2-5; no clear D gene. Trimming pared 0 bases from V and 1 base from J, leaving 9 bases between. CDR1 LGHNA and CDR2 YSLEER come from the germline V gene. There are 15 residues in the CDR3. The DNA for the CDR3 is TGCGCCAGCAGCCAAGAGGCCGCCGTCCAAGAGACCCAGTACTTC. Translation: CASSQEAAVQETQYF.

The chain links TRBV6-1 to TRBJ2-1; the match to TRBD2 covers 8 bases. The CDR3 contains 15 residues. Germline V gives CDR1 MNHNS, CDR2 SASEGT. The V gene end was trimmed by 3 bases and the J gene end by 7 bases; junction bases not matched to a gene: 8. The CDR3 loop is CASSDAPRLANEQFF. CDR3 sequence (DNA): TGTGCCAGCAGTGACGCGCCCAGACTAGCGAATGAGCAGTTCTTC.

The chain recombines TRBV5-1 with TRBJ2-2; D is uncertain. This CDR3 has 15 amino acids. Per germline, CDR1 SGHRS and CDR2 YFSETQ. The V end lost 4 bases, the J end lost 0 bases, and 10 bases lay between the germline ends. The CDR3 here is CASSLSTTNTGELFF. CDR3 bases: TGCGCCAGCAGCCTCAGTACGACGAACACCGGGGAGCTGTTTTTT.

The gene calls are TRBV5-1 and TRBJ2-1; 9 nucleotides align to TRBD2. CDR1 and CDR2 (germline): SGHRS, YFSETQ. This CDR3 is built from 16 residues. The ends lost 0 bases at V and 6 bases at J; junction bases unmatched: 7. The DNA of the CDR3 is TGCGCCAGCAGCTTGGCCGGGACTAGCTCTGTCAATGAGCAGTTCTTC. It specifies CASSLAGTSSVNEQFF.

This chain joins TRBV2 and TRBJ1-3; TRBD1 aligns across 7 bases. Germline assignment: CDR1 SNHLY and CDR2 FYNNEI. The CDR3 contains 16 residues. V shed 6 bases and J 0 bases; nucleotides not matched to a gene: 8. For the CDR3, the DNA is TGTGCCAGCAGCGCTCTGACAGGGTCCTCTGGAAACACCATATATTTT. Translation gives CASSALTGSSGNTIYF.

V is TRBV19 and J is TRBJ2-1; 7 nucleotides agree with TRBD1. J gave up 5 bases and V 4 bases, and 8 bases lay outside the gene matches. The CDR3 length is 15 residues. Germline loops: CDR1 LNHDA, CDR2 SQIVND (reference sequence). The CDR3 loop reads CASSTRQGRDNEQFF. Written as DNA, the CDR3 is TGTGCCAGTAGTACCCGACAGGGACGGGACAATGAGCAGTTCTTC. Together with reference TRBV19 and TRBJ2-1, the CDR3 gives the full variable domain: DGGITQSPKYLFRKEGQNVTLSCEQNLNHDAMYWYRQDPGQGLRLIYYSQIVNDFQKGDIAEGYSVSREKKESFPLTVTSAQKNPTAFYLCASSTRQGRDNEQFFGPGTRLTVL.

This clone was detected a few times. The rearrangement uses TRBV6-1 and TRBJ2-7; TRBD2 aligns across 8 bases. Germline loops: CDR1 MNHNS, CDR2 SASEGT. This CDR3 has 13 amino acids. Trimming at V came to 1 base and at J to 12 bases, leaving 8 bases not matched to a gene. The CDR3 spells CASSEVDSGMRYF. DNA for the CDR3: TGTGCCAGCAGTGAAGTGGATAGCGGGATGCGGTACTTC.